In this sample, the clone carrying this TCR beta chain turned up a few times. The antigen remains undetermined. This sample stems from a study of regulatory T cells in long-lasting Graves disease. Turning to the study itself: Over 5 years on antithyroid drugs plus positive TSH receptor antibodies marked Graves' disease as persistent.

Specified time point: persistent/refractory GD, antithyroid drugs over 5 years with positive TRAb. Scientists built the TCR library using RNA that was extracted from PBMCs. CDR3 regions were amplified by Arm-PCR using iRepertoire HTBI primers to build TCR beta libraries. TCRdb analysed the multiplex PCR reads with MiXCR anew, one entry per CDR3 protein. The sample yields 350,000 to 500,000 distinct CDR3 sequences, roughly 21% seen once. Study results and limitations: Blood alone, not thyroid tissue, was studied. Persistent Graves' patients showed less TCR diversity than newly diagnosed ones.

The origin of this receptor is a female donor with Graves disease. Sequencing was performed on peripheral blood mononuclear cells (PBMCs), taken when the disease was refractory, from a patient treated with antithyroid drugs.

The CDR3 coding sequence is TGCGCCAGCAGCTCCCAGGGGGCAGGAGGCACTGAAGCTTTCTTT. Protein sequence: CASSSQGAGGTEAFF. This chain joins TRBV5-1 and TRBJ1-1, with 8 bases that match TRBD1. Germline-derived CDR1 and CDR2 are SGHRS and YFSETQ. The V gene end was trimmed by 3 bases and the J gene end by 4 bases; junction bases not matched to a gene: 8. The length of the CDR3 is 15 residues.